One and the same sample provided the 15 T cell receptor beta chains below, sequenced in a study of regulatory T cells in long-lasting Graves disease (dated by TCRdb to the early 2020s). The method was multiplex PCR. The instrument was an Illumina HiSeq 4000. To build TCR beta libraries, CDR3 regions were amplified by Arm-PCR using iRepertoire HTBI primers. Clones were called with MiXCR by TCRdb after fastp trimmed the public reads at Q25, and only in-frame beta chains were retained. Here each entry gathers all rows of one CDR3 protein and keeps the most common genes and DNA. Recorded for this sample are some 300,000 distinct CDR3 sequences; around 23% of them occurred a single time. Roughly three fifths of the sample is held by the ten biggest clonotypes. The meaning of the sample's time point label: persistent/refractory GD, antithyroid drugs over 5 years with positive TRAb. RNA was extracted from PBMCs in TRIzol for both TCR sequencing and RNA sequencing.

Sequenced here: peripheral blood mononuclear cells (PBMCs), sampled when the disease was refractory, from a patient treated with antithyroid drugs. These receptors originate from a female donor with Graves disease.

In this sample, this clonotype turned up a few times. The chain's CDR3 is CASSIDPTGGMWDSNQPQHF. The CDR3 DNA sequence: TGTGCCAGTAGTATAGATCCCACAGGGGGCATGTGGGATAGCAATCAGCCCCAGCATTTT. The chain combines TRBV19 with TRBJ1-5, with 9 nucleotides matching TRBD1. This CDR3 is 20 amino acids long. In germline, CDR1 is LNHDA, CDR2 SQIVND (reference sequence). V shed 0 bases, J shed 0 bases, and the junction held 12 bases outside the gene matches.

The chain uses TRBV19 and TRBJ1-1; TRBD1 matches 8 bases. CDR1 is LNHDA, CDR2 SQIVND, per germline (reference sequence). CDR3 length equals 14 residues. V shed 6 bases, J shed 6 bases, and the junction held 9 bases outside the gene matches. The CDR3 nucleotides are TGTGCCAGTAGCAGTCAGGGGGCTAGCGCTGAAGCTTTCTTT. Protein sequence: CASSSQGASAEAFF.

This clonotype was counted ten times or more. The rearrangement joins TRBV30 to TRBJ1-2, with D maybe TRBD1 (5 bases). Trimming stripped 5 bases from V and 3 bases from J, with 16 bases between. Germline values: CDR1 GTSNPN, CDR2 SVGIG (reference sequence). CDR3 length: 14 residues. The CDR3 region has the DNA TGTGCCTGGGGGAGAGGCCCGGGGGACTATGGCTACACCTTC. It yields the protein CAWGRGPGDYGYTF.

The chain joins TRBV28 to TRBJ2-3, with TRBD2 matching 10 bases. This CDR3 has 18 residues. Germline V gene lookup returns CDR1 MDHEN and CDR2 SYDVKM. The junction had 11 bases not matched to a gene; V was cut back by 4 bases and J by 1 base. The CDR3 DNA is TGTGCCAGCAGTTACTCAGGCCGCCTAGCGGGGGGCACAGATACGCAGTATTTT. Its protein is CASSYSGRLAGGTDTQYF.

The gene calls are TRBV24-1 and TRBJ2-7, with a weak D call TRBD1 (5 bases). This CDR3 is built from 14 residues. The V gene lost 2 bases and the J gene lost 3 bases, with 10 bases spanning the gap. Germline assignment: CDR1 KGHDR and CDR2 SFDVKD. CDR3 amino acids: CATSDSRAHYEQYF. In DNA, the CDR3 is TGTGCCACCAGTGATTCCAGGGCCCACTACGAGCAGTACTTC.

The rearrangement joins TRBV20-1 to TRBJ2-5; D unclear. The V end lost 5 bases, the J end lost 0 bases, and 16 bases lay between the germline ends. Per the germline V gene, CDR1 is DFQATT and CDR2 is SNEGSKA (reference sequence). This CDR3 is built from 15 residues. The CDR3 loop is CSAWAFFSYQETQYF. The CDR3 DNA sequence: TGCAGTGCTTGGGCCTTCTTCTCGTACCAAGAGACCCAGTACTTC.

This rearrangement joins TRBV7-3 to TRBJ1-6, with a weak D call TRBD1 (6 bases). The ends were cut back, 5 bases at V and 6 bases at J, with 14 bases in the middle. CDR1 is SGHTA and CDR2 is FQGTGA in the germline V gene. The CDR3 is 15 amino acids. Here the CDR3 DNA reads TGTGCCAGCAGCCCCACCCCGGACAGTAATTCACCCCTCCACTTT. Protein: CASSPTPDSNSPLHF.

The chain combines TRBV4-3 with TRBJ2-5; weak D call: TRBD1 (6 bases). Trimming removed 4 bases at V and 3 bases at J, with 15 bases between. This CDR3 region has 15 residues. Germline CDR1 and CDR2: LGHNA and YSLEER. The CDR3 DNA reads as TGCGCCAGCAGCCGGTACACGGGACAAGAAGAGACCCAGTACTTC. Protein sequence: CASSRYTGQEETQYF.

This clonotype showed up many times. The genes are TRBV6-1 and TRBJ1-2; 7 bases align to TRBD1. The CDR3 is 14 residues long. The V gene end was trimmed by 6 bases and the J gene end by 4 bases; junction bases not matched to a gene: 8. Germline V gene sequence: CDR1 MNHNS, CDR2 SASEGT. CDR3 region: CASSRTGALYGYTF. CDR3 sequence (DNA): TGTGCCAGCAGCCGGACAGGCGCGCTCTATGGCTACACCTTC.

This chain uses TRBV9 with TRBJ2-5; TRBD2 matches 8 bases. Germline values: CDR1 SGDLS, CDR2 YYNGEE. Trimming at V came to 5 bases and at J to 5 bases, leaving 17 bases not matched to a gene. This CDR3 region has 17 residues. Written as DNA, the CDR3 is TGTGCCAGCAGTAAGGAAGTGGGACTAGTGGGAGCGGAGACCCAGTACTTC. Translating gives CASSKEVGLVGAETQYF.

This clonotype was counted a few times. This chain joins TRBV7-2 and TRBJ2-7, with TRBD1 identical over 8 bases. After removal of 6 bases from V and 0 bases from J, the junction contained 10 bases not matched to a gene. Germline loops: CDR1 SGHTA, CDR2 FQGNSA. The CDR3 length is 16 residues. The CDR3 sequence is CASSPTLGTGSYEQYF. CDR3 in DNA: TGTGCCAGCAGTCCAACGCTAGGGACAGGCTCCTACGAGCAGTACTTC.

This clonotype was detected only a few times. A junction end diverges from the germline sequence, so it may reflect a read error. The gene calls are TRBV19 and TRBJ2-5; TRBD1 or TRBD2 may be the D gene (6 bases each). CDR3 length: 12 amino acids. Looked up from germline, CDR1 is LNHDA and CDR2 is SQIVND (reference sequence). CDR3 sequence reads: CASSTRGGHEHF. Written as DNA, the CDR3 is TGTGCCAGTAGTACACGAGGGGGGCATGAACACTTC.

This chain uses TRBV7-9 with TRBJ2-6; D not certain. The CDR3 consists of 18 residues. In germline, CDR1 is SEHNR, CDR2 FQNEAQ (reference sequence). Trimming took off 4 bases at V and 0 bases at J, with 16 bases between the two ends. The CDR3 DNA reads TGTGCCAGCAGCTCCCGGGTTTCATGGACCTCTGGGGCCAACGTCCTGACTTTC. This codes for CASSSRVSWTSGANVLTF. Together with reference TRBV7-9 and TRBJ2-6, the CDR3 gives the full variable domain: DTGVSQNPRHKITKRGQNVTFRCDPISEHNRLYWYRQTLGQGPEFLTYFQNEAQLEKSRLLSDRFSAERPKGSFSTLEIQRTEQGDSAMYLCASSSRVSWTSGANVLTFGAGSRLTVL.

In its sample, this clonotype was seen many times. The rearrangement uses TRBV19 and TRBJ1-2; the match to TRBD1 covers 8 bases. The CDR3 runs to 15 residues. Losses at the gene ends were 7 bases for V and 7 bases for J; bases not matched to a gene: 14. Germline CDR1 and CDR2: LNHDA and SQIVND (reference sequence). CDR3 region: CASTSTRDRFSGYTF. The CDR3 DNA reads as TGTGCCAGTACCTCCACCCGGGACAGGTTCAGTGGCTACACCTTC. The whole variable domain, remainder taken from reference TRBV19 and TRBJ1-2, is DGGITQSPKYLFRKEGQNVTLSCEQNLNHDAMYWYRQDPGQGLRLIYYSQIVNDFQKGDIAEGYSVSREKKESFPLTVTSAQKNPTAFYLCASTSTRDRFSGYTFGSGTRLTVV.

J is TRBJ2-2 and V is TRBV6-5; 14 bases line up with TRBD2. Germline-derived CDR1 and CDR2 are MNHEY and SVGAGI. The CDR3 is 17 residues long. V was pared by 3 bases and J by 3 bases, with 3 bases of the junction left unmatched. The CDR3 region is CASSYRTSGRYTGELFF. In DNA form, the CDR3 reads TGTGCCAGCAGTTATAGGACTAGCGGGAGGTACACCGGGGAGCTGTTTTTT.